This T cell receptor (beta chain) emerged from a study of beta chain features in type 1 diabetes (dated by TCRdb to about 2018). Concerning the study at large: Mean age, gender distribution, total cell number and subset yield were not different between patients and healthy donors. A total of 107,917,701 sorted cells were examined across all samples, and the number of cells per subset was strongly correlated with RNA yield. In the study, TCRB repertoires of sorted circulating CD4+ T cell subsets from recently diagnosed type 1 diabetes patients were compared with those of matched healthy donors. Regulatory and stem cell-like memory subsets were isolated from only 8 patients and roughly eight healthy donors, whereas naive and central memory subsets came from all 28 donors. Here is what the overall study found, with its caveats: HLA sub-analyses involved small numbers of individuals, so any influence of HLA type on TCRB rearrangement remained unresolved. In all four CD4+ subsets, TCRB CDR3 length was moderately but significantly shorter in type 1 diabetes patients. Because cDNA was sequenced instead of genomic DNA, activated cells with high expression could be over-represented, although the groups did not differ in activation or CD3 levels. PCR might favor shorter templates, but patient and control samples were amplified and corrected together, so any skew would affect both groups equally. The naive, central memory and regulatory TCRB repertoires appeared to resemble one another more closely among patients than among healthy donors. Fewer insertions and more nucleotide deletions at VDJ recombination sites were observed in patients with type 1 diabetes, implying thymic rearrangement abnormalities.

From its cysteine to its phenylalanine, the CDR3 spans 16 amino acids. The sequence is cut down to CDR3 DNA, 48 bases in frame from base 1. CDR1 LGHNA and CDR2 YNFKEQ were looked up in the germline V gene. From V the trimming removes 1 base and from J it removes 2 bases, while the gene matches leave 5 bases of the junction unaccounted for. Comment on this clone: This receptor's antigen is unknown. No much larger clone is present one base from it, and per-base qualities are unavailable.

A single peripheral blood draw of 95 to 150 mL on average was collected from each donor into heparinised tubes. Naive, central memory, regulatory and stem cell-like memory CD4+ T cells were sorted on a BD FACSAria II using a panel including CD45RO, CCR7, CD25, CD127, CD95 and CD27. All sorted populations exceeded 95% purity. PBMCs were isolated immediately by Lymphoprep density gradient centrifugation and stained directly without culture. To minimize batch effects, samples were stained and sorted in pairs, one healthy donor with one patient per experiment. The entire amount of isolated RNA was reverse transcribed using the High Capacity cDNA Reverse Transcription Kit, so the sequenced TCRB transcripts were expressed ones. Naive, central memory and regulatory T cell samples underwent deep immunoSEQ sequencing, averaging about 3.57 million total reads per sample. After sorted cells were lysed in RLT buffer, RNA was extracted with DNase-treated RNeasy Micro or Mini kits, with the choice depending on cell number. To prevent cross-contamination, every cell subset was processed on its own, while patient and healthy donor samples were processed together. The immunoSEQ multiplex PCR was used to amplify TCRB sequences from cDNA, generating 87-bp fragments that spanned the CDR3 region. Sequencing of the amplicons was done on the Illumina HiSeq platform. The paper's processing steps were these. PCR bias was corrected computationally using synthetic template baselines, and reads within Hamming distance 2 were collapsed, with unmergeable singletons discarded. Reads were aligned against IMGT to assign V, D and J genes, CDR3 length and insertions or deletions at six rearrangement sites. Within each subset, clonotype counts were normalized to sorted cell number, after which true diversity and Gini coefficients were computed with the tcR R package. The overlap coefficient, calculated on TCRB nucleotide sequences, was used to quantify repertoire sharing. As a proxy for the pre-selection repertoire, out-of-frame TCRB sequences from naive cells were analyzed. TCRdb limited this immuneACCESS table to in-frame rearrangements with V and J called. A share of clones is missing; checked studies link under half to unresolved V genes, and the rest is unexplained. V and J calls plus clone size are reproduced from that table; the DNA served to infer D and trimming. This sample holds hundreds of thousands of clones; 11% were observed only once. The ten largest make up 0.035% to 0.05% of the sample.

Sequenced input: naive CD4+ T cells from blood. The intended sense of this specimen's cell subset or site label: true naive CD4+ T cells. In this chain, TRBV4-2 is recombined with TRBJ2-7; 10 middle bases align to TRBD2. The TCR originated in a woman under 30 in good health. CDR3 region: CASSQGAGGPTYEQYF. The sequenced DNA is TGTGCCAGCAGCCAAGGAGCGGGGGGGCCCACCTACGAGCAGTACTTC.